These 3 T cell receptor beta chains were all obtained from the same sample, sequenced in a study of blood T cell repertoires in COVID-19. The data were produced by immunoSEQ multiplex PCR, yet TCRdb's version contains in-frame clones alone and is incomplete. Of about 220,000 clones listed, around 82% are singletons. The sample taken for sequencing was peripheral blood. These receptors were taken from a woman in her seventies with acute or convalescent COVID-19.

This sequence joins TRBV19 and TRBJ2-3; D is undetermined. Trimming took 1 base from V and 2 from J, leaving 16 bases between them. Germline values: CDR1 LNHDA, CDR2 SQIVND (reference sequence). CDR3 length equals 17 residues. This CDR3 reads CASSIGSSYPTTDTQYF. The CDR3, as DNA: TGTGCCAGTAGTATAGGGTCATCCTATCCAACCACAGATACGCAGTATTTT.

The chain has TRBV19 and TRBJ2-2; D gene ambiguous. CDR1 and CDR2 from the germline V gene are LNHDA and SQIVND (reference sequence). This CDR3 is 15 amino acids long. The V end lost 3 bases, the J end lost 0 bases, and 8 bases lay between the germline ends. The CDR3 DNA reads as TGTGCCAGTAGTATTTACACAGCGAACACCGGGGAGCTGTTTTTT. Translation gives CASSIYTANTGELFF.

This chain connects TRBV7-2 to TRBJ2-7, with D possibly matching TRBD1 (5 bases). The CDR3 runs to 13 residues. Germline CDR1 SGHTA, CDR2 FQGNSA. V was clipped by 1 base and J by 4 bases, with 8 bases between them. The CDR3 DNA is TGTGCCAGCAGCTTAGGCCGACAGTACGAGCAGTACTTC. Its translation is CASSLGRQYEQYF.